Given below is one T cell receptor (beta chain) in context. TCRbeta library construction was performed incorporating unique molecular identifiers. TCRdb used MiXCR to reprocess the PCR reads, holding one entry per CDR3 protein. The sample shows over 400,000 distinct CDR3 sequences, approximately 12% of them seen only once. The record originates from a study of T-cell reconstitution after alpha-beta-depleted transplantation in children. The V gene's germline CDR1 is SQVTM and CDR2 ANQGSEA. Trimming stripped 4 bases from V and 1 base from J, with 13 bases between. This CDR3 is 14 amino acids long. The input for sequencing was PBMCs from the stem cell graft donor, taken from the stem cell graft. This receptor was identified in a human donor who donated a stem cell graft to a child with combined immunodeficiency. The genes are TRBV29-1 and TRBJ2-5; tentative D call: TRBD2 (6 bases). The CDR3 DNA reads as TGCAGCGTTGTCCGGGGGTCGGGCCAAGAGACCCAGTACTTC. Its translation is CSVVRGSGQETQYF.